This T cell receptor beta chain was recorded in a study of patients and donors after allogeneic stem cell transplantation. The CDR3 contains 16 residues. The germline gives CDR1 LNHNV, CDR2 YYDKDF (reference sequence). The J segment lost 3 bases and the V segment lost 3 bases, leaving 7 bases of the junction unmatched. From the RT-PCR reads, TCRdb called clonotypes with MiXCR, one entry per CDR3 protein. The profile covers about 160,000 distinct CDR3 sequences, with nearly 25% appearing a single time and approximately 26% taken by the ten largest. There are a few counts of this clonotype. The sequencing input was blood, either unsorted or a sorted T cell fraction (not recorded which). The rearrangement joins TRBV15 to TRBJ1-5, with TRBD1 identical over 8 bases. The origin of this receptor is a human donor who was either an allogeneic HSCT recipient or a stem cell or donor lymphocyte infusion donor (not recorded which). It is not recorded whose cells these are; they may come from a transplant donor. The DNA of the CDR3 is TGTGCCACCAGCAGCGAAGGGACAGGCTACAATCAGCCCCAGCATTTT. Protein: CATSSEGTGYNQPQHF.